The entry below gives a single TCR beta chain sequence along with its context. As yet, its antigen is unknown. The CDR3 consists of 18 residues. CDR1 and CDR2 from the germline V gene are SGHAT and FQDESV (reference sequence). J was trimmed by 4 bases and V by 5 bases; bases with no gene match: 14. This specimen comes from a study of T cells after yellow fever vaccination. Study results and limitations: Some clonotypes were seen in both the CD4 and the CD8 compartments. These made up a small share and likely arose from convergent recombination.

Production of TCR cDNA was by 5'RACE template switching, which also added a universal primer site and UMIs. TCRdb itself ran the 5' RACE reads through MiXCR, one entry per CDR3 protein. The sample has about 550,000 distinct CDR3 sequences, roughly 21% seen once; the top ten hold approximately 14%. This receptor was taken from a man aged 25-45 years who received the YFV17D yellow fever vaccine. This chain connects TRBV11-1 to TRBJ2-1; TRBD2 matches 10 bases. The starting material was PBMCs, obtained 15 days after the yellow fever booster vaccination. The CDR3 loop is CASSQTSGWGGHYNEQFF. In nucleotides, the CDR3 is TGTGCCAGCAGCCAGACTAGCGGGTGGGGGGGTCATTACAATGAGCAGTTCTTC.